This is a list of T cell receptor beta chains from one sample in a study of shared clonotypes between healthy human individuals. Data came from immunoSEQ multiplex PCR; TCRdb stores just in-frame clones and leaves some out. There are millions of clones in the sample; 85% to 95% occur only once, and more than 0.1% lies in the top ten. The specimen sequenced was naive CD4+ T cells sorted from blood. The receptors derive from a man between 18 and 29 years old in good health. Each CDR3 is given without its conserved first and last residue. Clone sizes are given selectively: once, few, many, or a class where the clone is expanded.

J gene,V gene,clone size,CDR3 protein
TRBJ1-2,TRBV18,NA,ASSPAGGNPLNYGYT
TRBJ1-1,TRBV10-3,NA,AISVPGDTEAF
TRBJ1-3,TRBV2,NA,ASRKGNSGNTIY
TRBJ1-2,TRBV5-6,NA,ASSLGGTATNYGYT
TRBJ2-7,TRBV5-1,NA,ASSLAKMSGSPYEQY
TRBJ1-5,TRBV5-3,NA,ARSFRVSNQPQH
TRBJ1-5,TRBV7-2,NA,ASSSTGIDQPQH
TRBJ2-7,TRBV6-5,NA,ASSPEVAGAYEQY
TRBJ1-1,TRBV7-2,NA,ASSLTGQMNTEAF
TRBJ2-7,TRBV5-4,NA,ASSPTGRQGRGQY
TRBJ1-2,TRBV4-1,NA,ASSQVGRVNYGYT
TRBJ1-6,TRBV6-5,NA,ASRLGNSPLH
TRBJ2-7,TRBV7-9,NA,ASGPGQGMYEQY
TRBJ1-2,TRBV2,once,ASSVDIPGYGYT
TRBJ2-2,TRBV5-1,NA,ASSLVELNTGELF
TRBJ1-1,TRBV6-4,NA,ASRREAGPNTEAF
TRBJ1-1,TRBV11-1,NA,ASLAYGTGPTEAF
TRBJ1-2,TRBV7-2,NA,ASSLVQIGSYGYT
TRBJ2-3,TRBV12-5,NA,ASGLGPRGLDTQY
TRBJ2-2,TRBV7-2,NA,ASSLSGGIGELF
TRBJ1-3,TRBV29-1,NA,SAFTSGNTIY
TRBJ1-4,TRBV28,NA,ASIGGGSGEKLF
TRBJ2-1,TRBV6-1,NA,ASRKGSISYNEQF
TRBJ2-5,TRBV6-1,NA,ASSVSLRVAELGQY
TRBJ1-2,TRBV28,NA,ASSFADGWYGYT
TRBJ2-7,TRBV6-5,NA,ASSYGVRSSYEQY
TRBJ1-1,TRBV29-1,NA,SAQYGTGNTEAF
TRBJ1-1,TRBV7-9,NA,ASSLPTGGTEAF
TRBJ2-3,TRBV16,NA,ASNKGTLSTDTQY
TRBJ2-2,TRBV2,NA,ASSEEAANTGELF
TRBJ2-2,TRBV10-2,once,ASSLQGVKNTGELF
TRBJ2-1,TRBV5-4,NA,ASSSGLAGGRNEQF
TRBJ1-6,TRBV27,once,ASSLQVQGSYNSPLH
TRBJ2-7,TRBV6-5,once,ASSYSDGSYEQY
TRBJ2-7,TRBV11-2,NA,ASSLERRVVEQY
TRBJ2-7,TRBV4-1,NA,ASGAGTGPAYEQY
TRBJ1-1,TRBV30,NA,AWGGTLNTEAF